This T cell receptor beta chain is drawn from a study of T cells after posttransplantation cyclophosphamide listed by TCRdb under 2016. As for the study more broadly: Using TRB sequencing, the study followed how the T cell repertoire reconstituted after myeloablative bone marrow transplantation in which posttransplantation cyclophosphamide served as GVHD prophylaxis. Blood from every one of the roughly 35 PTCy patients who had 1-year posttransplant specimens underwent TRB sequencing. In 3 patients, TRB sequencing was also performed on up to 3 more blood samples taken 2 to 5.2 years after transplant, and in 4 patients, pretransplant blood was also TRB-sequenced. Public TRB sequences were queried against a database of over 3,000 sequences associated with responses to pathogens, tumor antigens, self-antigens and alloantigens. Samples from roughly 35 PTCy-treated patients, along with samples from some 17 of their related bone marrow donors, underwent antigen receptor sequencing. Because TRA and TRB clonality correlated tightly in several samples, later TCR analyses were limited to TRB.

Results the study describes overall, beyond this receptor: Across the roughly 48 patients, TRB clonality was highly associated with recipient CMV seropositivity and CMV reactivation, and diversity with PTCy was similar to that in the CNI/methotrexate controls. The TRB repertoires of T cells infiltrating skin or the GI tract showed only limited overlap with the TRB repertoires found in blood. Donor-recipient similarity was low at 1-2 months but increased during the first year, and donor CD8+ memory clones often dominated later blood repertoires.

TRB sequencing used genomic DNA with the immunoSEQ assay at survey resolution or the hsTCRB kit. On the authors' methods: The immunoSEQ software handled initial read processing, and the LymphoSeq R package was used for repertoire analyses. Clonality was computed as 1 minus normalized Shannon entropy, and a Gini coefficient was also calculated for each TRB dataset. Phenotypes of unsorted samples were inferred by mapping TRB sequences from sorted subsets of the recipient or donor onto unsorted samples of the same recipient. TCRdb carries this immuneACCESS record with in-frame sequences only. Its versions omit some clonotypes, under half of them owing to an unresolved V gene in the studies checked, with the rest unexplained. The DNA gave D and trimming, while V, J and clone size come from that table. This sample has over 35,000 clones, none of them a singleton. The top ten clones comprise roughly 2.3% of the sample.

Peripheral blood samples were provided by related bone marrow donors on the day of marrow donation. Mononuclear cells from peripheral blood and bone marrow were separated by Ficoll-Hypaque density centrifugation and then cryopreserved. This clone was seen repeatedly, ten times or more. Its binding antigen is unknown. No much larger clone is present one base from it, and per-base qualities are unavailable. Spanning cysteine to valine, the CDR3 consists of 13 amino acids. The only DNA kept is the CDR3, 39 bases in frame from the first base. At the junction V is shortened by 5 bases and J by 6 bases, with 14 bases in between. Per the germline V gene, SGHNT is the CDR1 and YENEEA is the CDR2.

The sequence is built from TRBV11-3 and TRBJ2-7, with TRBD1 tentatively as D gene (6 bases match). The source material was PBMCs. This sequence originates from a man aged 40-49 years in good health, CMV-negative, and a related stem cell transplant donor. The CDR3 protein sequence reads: CASSLQQGAEQYV. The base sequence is TGTGCCAGCAGCCTACAACAGGGCGCCGAGCAGTACGTC.